One and the same sample provided the 16 T cell receptor beta chains below, sequenced in a study of cytomegalovirus exposure and HLA in healthy donors. Both 60 Vbeta primers and 13 Jbeta primers went into the PCR. The assay was immunoSEQ multiplex PCR, and TCRdb's table has in-frame clones only and misses some. The sample has around 170,000 clones; around 80% are singletons. The sample comprised PBMCs. These receptors all stem from a man aged 18-30 years in good health and CMV-seronegative.

V usage is TRBV11-3 and J usage is TRBJ2-1; 7 nucleotides line up with TRBD1. This CDR3 has 15 amino acids. J was trimmed by 4 bases and V by 1 base; bases with no gene match: 4. Germline-derived CDR1 and CDR2 are SGHNT and YENEEA. As DNA, the CDR3 is TGTGCCAGCAGCTTAGGGACAGGCGAATACAATGAGCAGTTCTTC. Residues: CASSLGTGEYNEQFF.

This clone was seen just once. The chain links TRBV5-6 to TRBJ1-5; D is uncertain. The CDR3 consists of 15 residues. V dropped 0 bases and J dropped 4 bases, with 11 bases sitting between them. CDR1 is SGHDT, CDR2 YYEEEE, per germline. DNA of the CDR3: TGTGCCAGCAGCTTGGCGGGCCGGGATAATCAGCCCCAGCATTTT. Protein product: CASSLAGRDNQPQHF. The variable domain in full, completed from reference TRBV5-6 and TRBJ1-5, reads DAGVTQSPTHLIKTRGQQVTLRCSPKSGHDTVSWYQQALGQGPQFIFQYYEEEERQRGNFPDRFSGHQFPNYSSELNVNALLLGDSALYLCASSLAGRDNQPQHFGDGTRLSIL.

J is TRBJ2-1 and V is TRBV5-1; 11 bases line up with TRBD2. The CDR3 spans 18 residues. Germline V gene lookup returns CDR1 SGHRS and CDR2 YFSETQ. With V trimmed by 0 bases and J by 5 bases, 10 bases remained unmatched. CDR3: CASSLVASGRFMDNEQFF. The CDR3 DNA sequence: TGCGCCAGCAGCTTGGTGGCTAGCGGGAGGTTCATGGACAATGAGCAGTTCTTC.

The V and J genes are TRBV30 and TRBJ1-2, with 11 bases matching TRBD1. J lost 7 bases, V lost 2 bases, and 6 bases had no gene match. The CDR3 runs to 14 residues. Germline CDR1 reads GTSNPN; CDR2 reads SVGIG (reference sequence). The CDR3 DNA follows: TGTGCCTGGAGTTTCCGGACAGGGGGCTGTGGCTACACCTTC. Protein product: CAWSFRTGGCGYTF.

V usage is TRBV5-1 and J usage is TRBJ2-3; 8 nucleotides align to TRBD2. The CDR3 has 14 amino acids. The V gene's germline CDR1 is SGHRS and CDR2 YFSETQ. The junction had 5 bases not matched to a gene; V was cut back by 3 bases and J by 5 bases. The CDR3 bases are TGCGCCAGCAGCTCGCCGGGGGGGGGAGATACGCAGTATTTT. This encodes CASSSPGGGDTQYF. Combining the CDR3 with reference TRBV5-1 and TRBJ2-3 gives the whole variable domain KAGVTQTPRYLIKTRGQQVTLSCSPISGHRSVSWYQQTPGQGLQFLFEYFSETQRNKGNFPGRFSGRQFSNSRSEMNVSTLELGDSALYLCASSSPGGGDTQYFGPGTRLTVL.

The chain is built from TRBV29-1 and TRBJ2-1; 9 nucleotides match TRBD2. The germline V gene has CDR1 SQVTM and CDR2 ANQGSEA. The CDR3 runs to 13 residues. With V trimmed by 8 bases and J by 5 bases, 7 bases remained unmatched. CDR3 sequence reads: CSLRTSAHNEQFF. In DNA, the CDR3 is TGCAGCCTCCGGACTAGCGCCCACAATGAGCAGTTCTTC.

This clone is a singleton in its sample. This sequence joins TRBV6-5 and TRBJ2-7, with D uncertain. Per the germline V gene, CDR1 is MNHEY and CDR2 is SVGAGI. The CDR3 extends over 15 amino acids. Deletions cut 1 base from V and 2 bases from J, with 12 bases between. The DNA for the CDR3 is TGTGCCAGCAGTTACTTTCTAAGTGAGCCCTACGAGCAGTACTTC. The encoded protein is CASSYFLSEPYEQYF.

The chain joins TRBV9 to TRBJ1-1, with 9 bases matching TRBD1. This CDR3 is built from 13 residues. After removal of 2 bases from V and 11 bases from J, the junction contained 7 bases not matched to a gene. Germline V gives CDR1 SGDLS, CDR2 YYNGEE. CDR3 residues: CASSVGDRAGAFF. CDR3 coding DNA: TGTGCCAGCAGCGTGGGGGACAGGGCTGGCGCTTTCTTT.

The rearrangement uses TRBV19 and TRBJ2-3; the match to TRBD2 covers 7 bases. The CDR3 runs 15 residues. CDR1 is LNHDA and CDR2 is SQIVND in the germline V gene (reference sequence). Trimming cost V 8 bases and J 3 bases; bases outside gene matches: 11. The CDR3 reads CASGGGWWETDTQYF. The CDR3 coding sequence is TGTGCCAGTGGGGGGGGTTGGTGGGAGACAGATACGCAGTATTTT. The whole variable domain, filled in from reference TRBV19 and TRBJ2-3, reads DGGITQSPKYLFRKEGQNVTLSCEQNLNHDAMYWYRQDPGQGLRLIYYSQIVNDFQKGDIAEGYSVSREKKESFPLTVTSAQKNPTAFYLCASGGGWWETDTQYFGPGTRLTVL.

J is TRBJ1-2 and V is TRBV9, with D perhaps TRBD1 (6 bases). This CDR3 contains 13 residues. Trimming pared 3 bases from V and 4 bases from J, leaving 10 bases between. From germline, CDR1 is SGDLS and CDR2 YYNGEE. The CDR3 is CASSGTVAYGYTF. CDR3 sequence (DNA): TGTGCCAGCAGCGGGACAGTGGCCTATGGCTACACCTTC.

This clone was counted a few times. V and J are TRBV6-5 and TRBJ2-3; 8 bases line up with TRBD2. The germline gives CDR1 MNHEY, CDR2 SVGAGI. The CDR3 totals 11 residues. The V segment lost 8 bases and the J segment 6 bases; nucleotides outside the gene matches: 1. The chain's CDR3 is CASLAGDTQYF. As DNA, the CDR3 is TGTGCCAGCTTAGCGGGGGATACGCAGTATTTT.

The V call is TRBV6-6, the J call TRBJ1-5; no clear D. The germline V gene encodes CDR1 MNHNY and CDR2 SVGAGI (reference sequence). Trimming left V 9 bases short and J 1 base short, with 4 bases between. This CDR3 is 11 amino acids long. The CDR3 nucleotides read TGTGCCAGTTCGAGCAATCAGCCCCAGCATTTT. It yields the protein CASSSNQPQHF.

This chain connects TRBV2 to TRBJ1-5; TRBD1 matches 8 bases. Germline lookup yields CDR1 SNHLY and CDR2 FYNNEI. The CDR3 is 15 amino acids. J lost 4 bases, V lost 6 bases, and 8 bases had no gene match. The CDR3 is CASSKLQGENQPQHF. In DNA form, the CDR3 reads TGTGCCAGCAGCAAATTACAGGGGGAGAATCAGCCCCAGCATTTT.

The gene calls are TRBV5-1 and TRBJ1-4; TRBD1 agrees at 9 bases. J gave up 5 bases and V 4 bases, and 9 bases lay outside the gene matches. Looked up from germline, CDR1 is SGHRS and CDR2 is YFSETQ. The CDR3 is made up of 16 amino acids. Written as DNA, the CDR3 is TGCGCCAGCAGCCCCCTCCCGACAGGGGGGAATGAAAAACTGTTTTTT. Amino acid sequence: CASSPLPTGGNEKLFF. The whole variable domain, filled in from reference TRBV5-1 and TRBJ1-4, reads KAGVTQTPRYLIKTRGQQVTLSCSPISGHRSVSWYQQTPGQGLQFLFEYFSETQRNKGNFPGRFSGRQFSNSRSEMNVSTLELGDSALYLCASSPLPTGGNEKLFFGSGTQLSVL.

The V gene is TRBV6-5, the J gene TRBJ2-1; TRBD2 aligns across 10 bases. CDR1 is MNHEY, CDR2 SVGAGI, per germline. V was pared by 6 bases and J by 4 bases, with 6 bases of the junction left unmatched. The CDR3 loop spans 15 amino acids. The CDR3 spells CASRTSGGAYNEQFF. CDR3 sequence (DNA): TGTGCCAGCAGAACCAGCGGGGGGGCATACAATGAGCAGTTCTTC.

The rearrangement uses TRBV27 and TRBJ1-2; 7 nucleotides align to TRBD1. The V segment lost 4 bases and the J segment 3 bases; nucleotides outside the gene matches: 5. The CDR3 runs 14 residues. Germline assignment: CDR1 MNHEY and CDR2 SMNVEV (reference sequence). The DNA for the CDR3 is TGTGCCAGCAGTTCAAAACAGGGGCACTATGGCTACACCTTC. Amino acid sequence: CASSSKQGHYGYTF.